One sample yielded the 26 T cell receptor beta chains listed below, sequenced in a study of T-cell reconstitution after alpha-beta-depleted transplantation in children. This sample's TCRbeta library carried unique molecular identifier barcodes. TCRdb re-derived calls from the PCR reads in MiXCR, one entry per CDR3 protein. The sample records about 980,000 distinct CDR3 sequences, about 29% being singletons. Source: PBMCs, mostly from graft donor cells, taken 360 days after TCRalphabeta/CD19-depleted stem cell transplant. The receptors come from a boy younger than two who had a stem cell transplant for SCID, so the T cells may come from the graft donor.

In this sample, this clonotype turned up a few times. One end of the junction is discordant with germline, which a read error may explain. The V and J genes are TRBV20-1 and TRBJ1-6; perhaps TRBD1 as D (5 bases). Germline CDR1 DFQATT, CDR2 SNEGSKA (reference sequence). This CDR3 has 11 residues. CDR3 amino acids: CSARGGTYAGF. CDR3 nucleotides: TGCAGTGCTAGAGGGGGGACTTACGCCGGGTTT.

The V and J genes are TRBV2 and TRBJ2-7; D may be TRBD1 or TRBD2 (5 bases each). Trimming removed 2 bases from V and 2 bases from J, with 13 bases in between. The CDR3 spans 15 residues. The V gene's germline CDR1 is SNHLY and CDR2 FYNNEI. The CDR3 nucleotides are TGTGCCAGCAGTGAACCCCGGGACGTAACCTACGAGCAGTACTTC. Its protein is CASSEPRDVTYEQYF.

This rearrangement joins TRBV12-3 or TRBV12-4 to TRBJ1-1, with unresolved D. The CDR3 has 14 amino acids. Trimming pared 7 bases from V and 0 bases from J, leaving 12 bases between. The CDR3 region has the DNA TGTGCCAGCAATACAGCCTTCATGAACACTGAAGCTTTCTTT. It codes for CASNTAFMNTEAFF.

The rearrangement uses TRBV3-1 and TRBJ2-2, with a possible D match to TRBD2 (6 bases). CDR1 and CDR2 from the germline V gene are LGHDT and YNNKEL (reference sequence). The CDR3 sequence is 17 residues long. The V end lost 1 base, the J end lost 3 bases, and 15 bases lay between the germline ends. The CDR3 DNA is TGTGCCAGCAGCCAAGGCGCGGGGTATCTAGACACCGGGGAGCTGTTTTTT. Translating gives CASSQGAGYLDTGELFF.

In this sample, this clonotype turned up a few times. The chain carries TRBV28 and TRBJ2-1, with 11 bases identical to TRBD2. In germline, CDR1 is MDHEN, CDR2 SYDVKM. The CDR3 consists of 16 residues. J gave up 7 bases and V 3 bases, and 8 bases lay outside the gene matches. The CDR3 DNA reads as TGTGCCAGCAGTTTTATTAGCGGGGGGGCGTGGAATGAGCAGTTCTTC. Amino acids: CASSFISGGAWNEQFF.

The CDR3 coding sequence is TGTGCCAGCAGTGAAGCTGGGCTATACCAAGAGACCCAGTACTTC. Translating gives CASSEAGLYQETQYF. The chain employs TRBV2 and TRBJ2-5; D not resolved. The ends were cut back, 0 bases at V and 0 bases at J, with 8 bases in the middle. The germline V gene encodes CDR1 SNHLY and CDR2 FYNNEI. The CDR3 sequence is 15 residues long.

This clonotype was found a few times. V usage is TRBV12-3 or TRBV12-4 and J usage is TRBJ2-1, with 9 bases aligning to TRBD1. This CDR3 spans 13 amino acids. The V and J ends lost 1 base and 13 bases, in that order; junction bases with no gene match: 5. This CDR3 reads CASSLGYRGHQFF. In nucleotides, the CDR3 is TGTGCCAGCAGTTTAGGTTACAGGGGGCACCAGTTCTTC.

This chain joins TRBV20-1 and TRBJ2-3; the D is unclear. Germline loops: CDR1 DFQATT, CDR2 SNEGSKA (reference sequence). The CDR3 loop spans 15 amino acids. V gave up 6 bases and J gave up 3 bases, with 19 bases separating them. CDR3 loop: CSAHGSPLPTDTQYF. In DNA form, the CDR3 reads TGCAGTGCCCACGGGTCTCCCTTGCCAACAGATACGCAGTATTTT.

The chain employs TRBV4-2 and TRBJ2-5; TRBD1 might be the D (5 bases). V shed 4 bases and J shed 1 base, with 19 bases lying between them. This CDR3 has 17 residues. The germline V gene encodes CDR1 LGHNA and CDR2 YNFKEQ. CDR3 bases: TGTGCCAGCAGCCTCCAAGGGGCACTCGGATCCCAAGAGACCCAGTACTTC. It is translated as CASSLQGALGSQETQYF.

The DNA of the CDR3 is TGTGCCAGCAGCAAACACGGTCTGAGTGAGCAGTTCTTC. This translates into CASSKHGLSEQFF. This chain links TRBV6-1 with TRBJ2-1; D not resolved. The CDR3 runs 13 residues. The V gene lost 6 bases and the J gene lost 9 bases, with 15 bases spanning the gap. Germline CDR1 MNHNS, CDR2 SASEGT.

The chain is built from TRBV18 and TRBJ2-3, with a possible D match to TRBD1 (5 bases). Trimming shortened V by 3 bases and J by 1 base, and 14 bases separated the two germline ends. The CDR3 consists of 16 residues. Germline V gene sequence: CDR1 KGHSH, CDR2 LQKENI. The CDR3 sequence is CASSPLAQARTDTQYF. CDR3 DNA: TGTGCCAGCTCACCCCTGGCACAGGCCCGCACAGATACGCAGTATTTT.

This clonotype was detected a few times. CDR3 nucleotide sequence: TGTGCCAGCAGCCAAGGGGACAGGCTTAACTACGAGCAGTACTTC. Its translation: CASSQGDRLNYEQYF. V usage is TRBV3-1 and J usage is TRBJ2-7; TRBD1 matches 8 bases. Germline V CDR1 and CDR2: LGHDT, YNNKEL (reference sequence). Trimming at V came to 1 base and at J to 3 bases, leaving 5 bases not matched to a gene. The CDR3 is made up of 15 amino acids.

This clonotype was picked up many times. V and J are TRBV6-5 and TRBJ2-7; TRBD2 is a possible D gene (6 bases). V gave up 10 bases and J gave up 9 bases, with 16 bases separating them. The CDR3 runs to 11 residues. Germline V CDR1 and CDR2: MNHEY, SVGAGI. The CDR3 bases are TGTGCCACCTCAATAGGGGAGGTGCAGTACTTC. Its protein is CATSIGEVQYF.

This clonotype has a handful of counts. The chain has TRBV9 and TRBJ2-3; TRBD2 is a possible D gene (6 bases). The CDR3 covers 16 residues. Trimming took off 3 bases at V and 3 bases at J, with 17 bases between the two ends. The germline V gene has CDR1 SGDLS and CDR2 YYNGEE. The CDR3 bases are TGTGCCAGCAGCGCCCCAGAGGACTACGTGACAGATACGCAGTATTTT. It translates to CASSAPEDYVTDTQYF.

The sample holds a few counts of this clonotype. The chain employs TRBV12-3 or TRBV12-4 and TRBJ2-2; 8 bases match TRBD1. This CDR3 has 15 residues. V lost 7 bases, J lost 6 bases, and 10 bases stayed unmatched. The CDR3 region has the DNA TGTGCCAGCACCCTTTATGGACAGGGAGCCGGGGAGCTGTTTTTT. Translating gives CASTLYGQGAGELFF.

This clonotype was seen only a few times. This chain connects TRBV4-3 to TRBJ1-4, with D possibly being TRBD1 (5 bases). Deletions cut 3 bases from V and 7 bases from J, with 21 bases between. Germline values: CDR1 LGHNA, CDR2 YSLEER. The CDR3 runs 17 residues. CDR3 DNA: TGCGCCAGCAGCCAGGGTATCGGGACCGCCGGGAGTGAAAAACTGTTTTTT. Amino acid sequence: CASSQGIGTAGSEKLFF.

Points on this clonotype: Just one base apart from a much larger clone, this may be a read error. The gene calls are TRBV27 and TRBJ2-1; 8 nucleotides align to TRBD1. CDR1 MNHEY and CDR2 SMNVEV come from the germline V gene (reference sequence). This CDR3 spans 16 amino acids. Losses at the gene ends were 5 bases for V and 9 bases for J; bases not matched to a gene: 15. In DNA form, the CDR3 reads TGTGCCAGCAGTCCGGGACAGGTAATAGGTTGGAGTGAGCAGTTCTTC. Its translation: CASSPGQVIGWSEQFF.

V and J are TRBV5-1 and TRBJ2-6, with D tentatively TRBD1 or TRBD2 (6 bases each). Germline-derived CDR1 and CDR2 are SGHRS and YFSETQ. Trimming pared 0 bases from V and 0 bases from J, leaving 13 bases between. CDR3 length equals 18 residues. The CDR3 sequence: CASSLVGGLLSGANVLTF. In DNA, the CDR3 is TGCGCCAGCAGCTTGGTCGGGGGCCTACTCTCTGGGGCCAACGTCCTGACTTTC.

The sample holds a few counts of this clonotype. CDR3 DNA sequence: TGCAGTGCTAGAACAGGGAAAGAACCTTACGAGCAGTACTTC. Its protein product is CSARTGKEPYEQYF. The V gene is TRBV20-1, the J gene TRBJ2-7, with a weak D call TRBD1 (6 bases). The CDR3 totals 14 residues. Germline lookup yields CDR1 DFQATT and CDR2 SNEGSKA (reference sequence). V shed 2 bases and J shed 4 bases, with 15 bases lying between them.

The CDR3 loop is CASSQGQRPYNEQFF. The CDR3 DNA reads TGCGCCAGCAGCCAAGGGCAGAGGCCATACAATGAGCAGTTCTTC. This chain links TRBV4-1 with TRBJ2-1; D ambiguous. V lost 1 base and J lost 4, with 11 bases in between. From germline, CDR1 is MGHRA and CDR2 YSYEKL. The CDR3 runs to 15 residues.

This clonotype was detected only once. The rearrangement joins TRBV2 to TRBJ2-3; 9 bases map to TRBD2. V lost 6 bases, J lost 3 bases, and 19 bases stayed unmatched. The CDR3 runs 19 residues. Germline CDR1 and CDR2: SNHLY and FYNNEI. CDR3 sequence reads: CASRLVRQRDSGGTDTQYF. DNA for the CDR3: TGTGCCAGCAGGCTCGTGAGGCAGCGGGATAGCGGGGGAACAGATACGCAGTATTTT.

CDR3 DNA sequence: TGTGCCAGCAGCCGAGTTGGGGGTAAGGTCTACGAGCAGTACTTC. Translated: CASSRVGGKVYEQYF. The genes are TRBV6-2 or TRBV6-3 and TRBJ2-7; either TRBD1 or TRBD2 may supply D (5 bases each). The V end lost 6 bases, the J end lost 3 bases, and 18 bases lay between the germline ends. The germline CDR1 and CDR2 sequences are MNHEY and SVGEGT. This CDR3 contains 15 residues.

This clonotype was counted only a few times. The rearrangement joins TRBV12-3 or TRBV12-4 to TRBJ2-7, with 7 nucleotides matching TRBD2. The V gene end was trimmed by 3 bases and the J gene end by 3 bases; junction bases not matched to a gene: 11. The CDR3 covers 16 residues. CDR3 amino acids: CASSLGGPSGDYEQYF. The CDR3, as DNA: TGTGCCAGCAGTTTGGGAGGTCCTAGCGGTGACTACGAGCAGTACTTC.

The V and J genes are TRBV6-5 and TRBJ2-5; D unclear. V was trimmed by 0 bases and J by 4 bases, leaving 12 bases between them. CDR3 size: 15 residues. Germline lookup yields CDR1 MNHEY and CDR2 SVGAGI. The CDR3 reads CASSYSRPKGETQYF. The CDR3 DNA sequence: TGTGCCAGCAGTTACTCTCGACCGAAGGGAGAGACCCAGTACTTC.

This sequence joins TRBV28 and TRBJ1-4; the D is unclear. V was pared by 11 bases and J by 8 bases, with 12 bases between. Germline CDR1 reads MDHEN; CDR2 reads SYDVKM. The CDR3 is 11 amino acids. The CDR3 coding sequence is TGTGCCGGATATATAGGAGAAAAACTGTTTTTT. Its protein is CAGYIGEKLFF.

The chain links TRBV4-3 to TRBJ2-3, with a weak D call TRBD1 (6 bases). CDR1 and CDR2 from the germline V gene are LGHNA and YSLEER. V lost 1 base, J lost 4 bases, and 18 bases lay in between. CDR3 length: 17 amino acids. The CDR3 nucleotides are TGCGCCAGCAGCCAAGTTTTCGCGACAGGTCTCTCAGATACGCAGTATTTT. It translates to CASSQVFATGLSDTQYF.